Below, 15 T cell receptor beta chains from the same sample are listed, as sequenced in a study of blood T cell repertoires in COVID-19. Method: immunoSEQ multiplex PCR; TCRdb's copy keeps in-frame clones and lacks some. The top ten clones hold over 3.5% of a sample with about 270,000 clones, 75% to 90% of them seen once. The specimen sequenced was PBMCs or T cells enriched from blood (not recorded which). These receptors were collected from a woman in her thirties with acute COVID-19.

This chain links TRBV13 with TRBJ1-1; the D gene is possibly TRBD1 (6 bases). This CDR3 comprises 16 residues. Germline values: CDR1 PRHDT, CDR2 FYEKMQ (reference sequence). V gave up 5 bases and J gave up 8 bases, with 24 bases separating them. This CDR3 is CASSPEGYREKAEAFF. The CDR3 coding sequence is TGTGCCAGCAGCCCCGAGGGTTACAGGGAAAAGGCAGAAGCTTTCTTT.

The chain combines TRBV7-3 with TRBJ2-3; 11 nucleotides match TRBD2. Germline lookup yields CDR1 SGHTA and CDR2 FQGTGA. The CDR3 contains 16 residues. Trimming at V came to 5 bases and at J to 3 bases, leaving 7 bases not matched to a gene. The CDR3 sequence is CASSPDPSGRTDTQYF. CDR3 coding DNA: TGTGCCAGCAGCCCTGATCCTAGCGGGAGGACAGATACGCAGTATTTT. Combining the CDR3 with reference TRBV7-3 and TRBJ2-3 gives the whole variable domain GAGVSQTPSNKVTEKGKYVELRCDPISGHTALYWYRQSLGQGPEFLIYFQGTGAADDSGLPNDRFFAVRPEGSVSTLKIQRTERGDSAVYLCASSPDPSGRTDTQYFGPGTRLTVL.

The V gene is TRBV18, the J gene TRBJ1-3, with 7 bases fitting TRBD1. Losses at the gene ends were 4 bases for V and 0 bases for J; bases not matched to a gene: 6. The germline V gene encodes CDR1 KGHSH and CDR2 LQKENI. This CDR3 has 16 residues. The CDR3 DNA reads as TGTGCCAGCTCACGAGGGACAGAGACCTCTGGAAACACCATATATTTT. Translating gives CASSRGTETSGNTIYF.

CDR3: CASSSRVQETQYF. The CDR3, as DNA: TGTGCCAGCAGCTCGCGGGTCCAAGAGACCCAGTACTTC. This chain joins TRBV7-2 and TRBJ2-5, with D possibly matching TRBD2 (5 bases). CDR1 is SGHTA, CDR2 FQGNSA, per germline. The V end lost 4 bases, the J end lost 1 base, and 7 bases lay between the germline ends. The CDR3 is made up of 13 amino acids.

The chain carries TRBV15 and TRBJ2-7, with D possibly matching TRBD1 (5 bases). This CDR3 region has 16 residues. CDR1 is LNHNV and CDR2 is YYDKDF in the germline V gene (reference sequence). Deletions cut 1 base from V and 5 bases from J, with 18 bases between. For the CDR3, the DNA is TGTGCCACCAGCAGAGGGGTCCAGGGTACCCTCGACGAGCAGTACTTC. Amino acids: CATSRGVQGTLDEQYF.

In its sample, this clone was seen once. The chain joins TRBV7-9 to TRBJ2-5, with 7 positions matching TRBD1. Germline V gene data show CDR1 as SEHNR and CDR2 as FQNEAQ (reference sequence). CDR3 length: 15 residues. V trimming: 6 bases; J trimming: 2 bases; junction bases outside the gene matches: 9. CDR3 sequence: CASRRNRDRQETQYF. DNA of the CDR3: TGTGCCAGCAGGAGGAACCGGGACAGACAAGAGACCCAGTACTTC.

The gene calls are TRBV6-2 or TRBV6-3 and TRBJ2-3; 9 bases map to TRBD1. The CDR3 runs to 15 residues. J gave up 6 bases and V 0 bases, and 4 bases lay outside the gene matches. Germline V CDR1 and CDR2: MNHEY, SVGEGT. The CDR3 protein is CASSYSDRGGDTQYF. DNA of the CDR3: TGTGCCAGCAGTTACTCGGACAGGGGAGGCGATACGCAGTATTTT.

The J gene is TRBJ1-2, the V gene TRBV6-1; no definite D call. This CDR3 spans 15 amino acids. Trimming left V 1 base short and J 0 bases short, with 9 bases between. CDR1 is MNHNS and CDR2 is SASEGT in the germline V gene. CDR3 in amino acids: CASSEGALANYGYTF. CDR3 nucleotide sequence: TGTGCCAGCAGTGAAGGGGCATTAGCTAACTATGGCTACACCTTC.

V gene TRBV9 combines with J gene TRBJ2-1; 9 bases map to TRBD1. The V gene end was trimmed by 3 bases and the J gene end by 2 bases; junction bases not matched to a gene: 6. Per germline, CDR1 SGDLS and CDR2 YYNGEE. This CDR3 is 16 amino acids long. This CDR3 is CASSAAGQGTYNEQFF. The DNA for the CDR3 is TGTGCCAGCAGCGCCGCGGGACAGGGAACCTACAATGAGCAGTTCTTC.

The chain recombines TRBV2 with TRBJ2-2; the D gene is possibly TRBD2 (5 bases). The CDR3 sequence is 14 residues long. The germline V and J ends were trimmed by 7 bases and 1 base, with 10 bases remaining between them. Germline CDR1 is SNHLY and CDR2 is FYNNEI. This CDR3 reads CASKSSENTGELFF. CDR3 DNA: TGTGCCAGCAAGAGTAGCGAGAACACCGGGGAGCTGTTTTTT.

This clone appeared many times. The chain recombines TRBV5-1 with TRBJ2-2, with TRBD1 as a possible D gene (5 bases). V was trimmed by 4 bases and J by 2 bases, leaving 9 bases between them. Germline V gene lookup returns CDR1 SGHRS and CDR2 YFSETQ. This CDR3 has 14 amino acids. The CDR3 nucleotides read TGCGCCAGCAGCACGGACACAAACACCGGGGAGCTGTTTTTT. Protein sequence: CASSTDTNTGELFF.

This clone was seen once. V gene TRBV28 combines with J gene TRBJ2-7, with 11 bases lining up with TRBD1. Germline CDR1 reads MDHEN; CDR2 reads SYDVKM. With 6 bases clipped from V and 4 bases from J, the junction kept 2 bases outside the gene matches. This CDR3 comprises 13 residues. CDR3 region: CASRGQGEYEQYF. CDR3 sequence (DNA): TGTGCCAGCAGGGGACAGGGGGAGTACGAGCAGTACTTC.

The count of this clone is one. The chain carries TRBV4-2 and TRBJ2-7; D possibly corresponds to TRBD2 (5 bases). This CDR3 comprises 16 residues. V lost 1 base, J lost 3 bases, and 16 bases lay in between. Germline CDR1 is LGHNA and CDR2 is YNFKEQ. CDR3 sequence: CASSQARTLGLYEQYF. CDR3 in DNA: TGTGCCAGCAGCCAAGCCCGGACTCTAGGACTCTACGAGCAGTACTTC.

This chain connects TRBV20-1 to TRBJ2-1; TRBD2 matches at 14 bases. Losses at the gene ends were 3 bases for V and 7 bases for J; bases not matched to a gene: 2. CDR1 and CDR2 from the germline V gene are DFQATT and SNEGSKA (reference sequence). The CDR3 is 14 amino acids. CDR3 amino acids: CSASRTSGGNEQFF. CDR3 in DNA: TGCAGTGCTAGTAGGACTAGCGGGGGGAATGAGCAGTTCTTC.

The gene calls are TRBV6-2 or TRBV6-3 and TRBJ2-5, with 13 positions matching TRBD2. J gave up 4 bases and V 5 bases, and 4 bases lay outside the gene matches. Germline CDR1 is MNHEY and CDR2 is SVGEGT. The CDR3 has 15 residues. As DNA, the CDR3 is TGTGCCAGCAGTACTAGCGGGAGGGCCCGAGAGACCCAGTACTTC. Translating it yields CASSTSGRARETQYF.